This TCR beta chain was identified in a study of chemoradiotherapy in HPV16-positive cancers. Study details: Candidate HPV-specific T-cell clones and common TCR motifs came from functional assays in a couple of HPV16-positive patients.

Data came from immunoSEQ multiplex PCR; TCRdb stores just in-frame clones and leaves some out. Of 9,400 or so clones detected, around 73% appear once; the ten largest clones hold 10%. General study findings and limits: In HPV16-positive patients, HPV-responsive T-cell expansion tracked better recurrence-free survival. Only a couple of HPV16-positive patients supplied the functional HPV-specificity definition.

This clone was recorded a few times. What it recognizes is unknown. This CDR3 is built from 11 residues. The V and J ends lost 2 bases and 4 bases respectively, with 4 bases between them. The germline V gene has CDR1 DFQATT and CDR2 SNEGSKA (reference sequence). Repertoires were sampled repeatedly during chemoradiotherapy. The specimen was collected from a patient who underwent chemoradiotherapy. The sequence was collected from a human donor with HPV-associated anogenital cancer. This chain links TRBV20-1 with TRBJ2-3; D ambiguous. The CDR3 protein is CSARFADTQYF. The CDR3 DNA reads TGCAGTGCTAGATTCGCAGATACGCAGTATTTT.